Following are 30 T cell receptor beta chains from one sample sequenced in a study of blood T cell repertoires in COVID-19. Only in-frame clones appear in the TCRdb table, and some are missing; sequencing was by immunoSEQ multiplex PCR. The repertoire holds fewer than 250,000 clones, with 83% as singletons. Sequencing used PBMCs or T cells enriched from blood (not recorded which). Receptor source: a woman in her 40s who had been exposed to COVID-19.

This chain connects TRBV3-1 (or the pseudogene TRBV3-2) to TRBJ1-2; TRBD1 might be the D (5 bases). The CDR3 sequence is 13 residues long. CDR1 and CDR2 (germline): LGHDT, YNNKEL (reference sequence). The V end was cut by 5 bases, the J end by 1 base, with 8 bases between. CDR3 DNA sequence: TGTGCCAGCAGCTCAAGGGGTAACTATGGCTACACCTTC. This sequence encodes CASSSRGNYGYTF.

The chain recombines TRBV7-9 with TRBJ1-2, with D possibly matching TRBD1 (5 bases). This CDR3 is built from 16 residues. V gave up 4 bases and J gave up 6 bases, with 21 bases separating them. Germline V gives CDR1 SEHNR, CDR2 FQNEAQ (reference sequence). CDR3 DNA sequence: TGTGCCAGCAGCTCCAGACCCCCCGGGGGTGCCGATGGCTACACCTTC. This encodes CASSSRPPGGADGYTF.

The V and J genes are TRBV19 and TRBJ2-5; perhaps TRBD2 as D (6 bases). Germline lookup yields CDR1 LNHDA and CDR2 SQIVND (reference sequence). V dropped 5 bases and J dropped 5 bases, with 21 bases sitting between them. The CDR3 has 16 amino acids. CDR3 nucleotide sequence: TGTGCCAGTAGTTCCACGGGGGACCAAAGGTCGGAGACCCAGTACTTC. Encoded protein: CASSSTGDQRSETQYF.

This clone has a handful of counts. V gene TRBV9 combines with J gene TRBJ2-5, with D possibly matching TRBD2 (6 bases). The CDR3 runs to 16 residues. Trimming left V 2 bases short and J 4 bases short, with 18 bases between. Germline CDR1 SGDLS, CDR2 YYNGEE. The CDR3 nucleotides are TGTGCCAGCAGCGTTGGGACTCGGGGGAGGTCAGAGACCCAGTACTTC. Protein product: CASSVGTRGRSETQYF.

The V and J genes are TRBV19 and TRBJ2-5; 7 bases are a match to TRBD1. In germline, CDR1 is LNHDA, CDR2 SQIVND (reference sequence). This CDR3 has 13 residues. Trimming removed 8 bases from V and 5 bases from J; junction bases left unmatched: 8. In DNA, the CDR3 is TGTGCCAGTGCCAGGGGGAAGGGGGAGACCCAGTACTTC. Protein product: CASARGKGETQYF.

The V call is TRBV19, the J call TRBJ1-4; 9 bases agree with TRBD1. The CDR3 length is 13 residues. J gave up 5 bases and V 5 bases, and 0 bases lay outside the gene matches. From germline, CDR1 is LNHDA and CDR2 SQIVND (reference sequence). The CDR3 is CASSGQGNEKLFF. CDR3 nucleotides: TGTGCCAGTAGTGGACAGGGGAATGAAAAACTGTTTTTT.

The chain employs TRBV12-1 and TRBJ1-1; no check of the table's D call, TRBD1, against the DNA was made. TRBV12-1 is noted as a pseudogene. This CDR3 spans 15 amino acids. Here the CDR3 reads CASSNDRGSNTEAFF. The CDR3 DNA follows: TGTGCCAGCAGCAACGACAGAGGTTCGAACACTGAAGCTTTCTTT.

CDR3: CASRGRQGARAFF. The CDR3 nucleotides are TGTGCCAGCAGGGGGAGACAGGGGGCGAGGGCTTTCTTT. The chain uses TRBV12-3 or TRBV12-4 and TRBJ1-1, with TRBD1 matching 10 bases. This CDR3 is 13 amino acids long. The J segment lost 11 bases and the V segment lost 6 bases, leaving 9 bases of the junction unmatched.

The sample holds one count of this clone. V gene TRBV2 combines with J gene TRBJ1-5, with D possibly matching TRBD1 (6 bases). Germline CDR1 and CDR2: SNHLY and FYNNEI. Trimming pared 7 bases from V and 7 bases from J, leaving 20 bases between. The CDR3 is 15 amino acids. The CDR3 protein is CASKSEAGVGQPQHF. Written as DNA, the CDR3 is TGTGCCAGCAAAAGTGAAGCAGGGGTTGGGCAGCCCCAGCATTTT.

This clone appeared many times. The chain links TRBV7-9 to TRBJ2-2, with D tentatively TRBD2 (7 bases). The CDR3 runs 13 residues. The V gene's germline CDR1 is SEHNR and CDR2 FQNEAQ (reference sequence). With 10 bases removed from V and 5 bases from J, the gap between germline ends came to 14 bases. CDR3 sequence: CANERGATGELFF. CDR3 nucleotides: TGTGCCAACGAACGGGGGGCGACCGGGGAGCTGTTTTTT.

V usage is TRBV4-2 and J usage is TRBJ2-5; the match to TRBD2 covers 8 bases. With 1 base clipped from V and 5 bases from J, the junction kept 12 bases outside the gene matches. The V gene's germline CDR1 is LGHNA and CDR2 YNFKEQ. This CDR3 has 17 residues. The CDR3 DNA reads as TGTGCCAGCAGCCAAGCGACGGCGGGGGGCCGGCCCGAGACCCAGTACTTC. Protein sequence: CASSQATAGGRPETQYF.

The chain has TRBV5-1 and TRBJ2-7, with 8 bases that match TRBD1. Germline CDR1 and CDR2: SGHRS and YFSETQ. The CDR3 length is 14 residues. The V gene end was trimmed by 4 bases and the J gene end by 3 bases; junction bases not matched to a gene: 6. As DNA, the CDR3 is TGCGCCAGCAGCCCCTCCGGGACAGGCTACGAGCAGTACTTC. This gives the protein CASSPSGTGYEQYF. The full variable domain, in which reference TRBV5-1 and TRBJ2-7 provide the parts outside the CDR3, is KAGVTQTPRYLIKTRGQQVTLSCSPISGHRSVSWYQQTPGQGLQFLFEYFSETQRNKGNFPGRFSGRQFSNSRSEMNVSTLELGDSALYLCASSPSGTGYEQYFGPGTRLTVT.

V gene TRBV5-1 combines with J gene TRBJ1-2, with TRBD1 matching over 7 bases. The CDR3 sequence is 12 residues long. Trimming removed 4 bases from V and 8 bases from J; junction bases left unmatched: 5. Per germline, CDR1 SGHRS and CDR2 YFSETQ. CDR3: CASSADRDGYTF. As DNA, the CDR3 is TGCGCCAGCAGCGCCGACAGGGACGGCTACACCTTC.

The CDR3, as DNA: TGTGCCAGTAAAAACAGGGGTACCTACAATGAGCAGTTCTTC. Translation: CASKNRGTYNEQFF. The chain links TRBV19 to TRBJ2-1; 7 positions match TRBD1. Losses at the gene ends were 7 bases for V and 2 bases for J; bases not matched to a gene: 5. This CDR3 region has 14 residues. CDR1 LNHDA and CDR2 SQIVND come from the germline V gene (reference sequence). Full variable domain (outside the CDR3, taken from reference TRBV19 and TRBJ2-1): DGGITQSPKYLFRKEGQNVTLSCEQNLNHDAMYWYRQDPGQGLRLIYYSQIVNDFQKGDIAEGYSVSREKKESFPLTVTSAQKNPTAFYLCASKNRGTYNEQFFGPGTRLTVL.

This clone was seen only once. The chain carries TRBV7-9 and TRBJ1-1, with D tentatively TRBD1 (5 bases). V lost 7 bases and J lost 5, with 17 bases in between. CDR3 length: 14 amino acids. Germline V gene lookup returns CDR1 SEHNR and CDR2 FQNEAQ (reference sequence). CDR3 sequence: CASISRALRTEAFF. CDR3 DNA: TGTGCCAGCATATCCAGGGCTTTAAGGACTGAAGCTTTCTTT.

The V gene is TRBV7-8, the J gene TRBJ1-2; 12 nucleotides agree with TRBD1. CDR1 is SGHVS and CDR2 is FQNEAQ in the germline V gene. This CDR3 has 19 residues. Trimming cost V 8 bases and J 4 bases; bases outside gene matches: 20. Here the CDR3 DNA reads TGTGCCAGCGCCCTAGGGACAGGGGGCGCAGCCCCGCTTCGCTATGGCTACACCTTC. Its protein is CASALGTGGAAPLRYGYTF.

In this sample, this clone turned up a few times. V gene TRBV7-8 combines with J gene TRBJ2-3; possibly TRBD1 for D (5 bases). This CDR3 spans 15 amino acids. V shed 7 bases and J shed 5 bases, with 19 bases lying between them. CDR1 and CDR2 (germline): SGHVS, FQNEAQ. The CDR3 sequence: CASTRTPAYRDTQYF. For the CDR3, the DNA is TGTGCCAGCACCAGGACACCAGCATACAGAGATACGCAGTATTTT.

The chain employs TRBV29-1 and TRBJ1-2; a possible D gene is TRBD1 (6 bases). The CDR3 totals 14 residues. V lost 0 bases, J lost 0 bases, and 8 bases lay in between. Germline lookup yields CDR1 SQVTM and CDR2 ANQGSEA. The CDR3, as DNA: TGCAGCGTTGAAGAGAGGACAGCTAACTATGGCTACACCTTC. This gives the protein CSVEERTANYGYTF.

The J gene is TRBJ1-2, the V gene TRBV7-9, with 8 bases fitting TRBD1. The CDR3 has 12 amino acids. The V gene end was trimmed by 10 bases and the J gene end by 4 bases; junction bases not matched to a gene: 5. Germline V gives CDR1 SEHNR, CDR2 FQNEAQ (reference sequence). The CDR3 nucleotides are TGTGCCACTAGGGGACAGGTCTATGGCTACACCTTC. Its protein product is CATRGQVYGYTF. The entire variable domain, with the rest obtained from reference TRBV7-9 and TRBJ1-2, is as follows: DTGVSQNPRHKITKRGQNVTFRCDPISEHNRLYWYRQTLGQGPEFLTYFQNEAQLEKSRLLSDRFSAERPKGSFSTLEIQRTEQGDSAMYLCATRGQVYGYTFGSGTRLTVV.

This chain uses TRBV5-1 with TRBJ2-3; 9 bases map to TRBD1. The CDR3 length is 16 residues. The germline V gene encodes CDR1 SGHRS and CDR2 YFSETQ. With V trimmed by 4 bases and J by 2 bases, 8 bases remained unmatched. The DNA of the CDR3 is TGCGCCAGCAGCGCACGGACAGGGGTCGTCACAGATACGCAGTATTTT. Protein: CASSARTGVVTDTQYF. The full variable domain, completed using reference TRBV5-1 and TRBJ2-3, is KAGVTQTPRYLIKTRGQQVTLSCSPISGHRSVSWYQQTPGQGLQFLFEYFSETQRNKGNFPGRFSGRQFSNSRSEMNVSTLELGDSALYLCASSARTGVVTDTQYFGPGTRLTVL.

The chain couples TRBV19 to TRBJ1-2, with D tentatively TRBD1 (6 bases). Per germline, CDR1 LNHDA and CDR2 SQIVND (reference sequence). The V end lost 0 bases, the J end lost 2 bases, and 10 bases lay between the germline ends. The CDR3 is 15 residues long. As DNA, the CDR3 is TGTGCCAGTAGTATAGACCCGACAGGAAACTATGGCTACACCTTC. Amino acid sequence: CASSIDPTGNYGYTF.

J is TRBJ1-1 and V is TRBV12-1; the tabulated D call, TRBD1, remains unverified against the DNA. TRBV12-1 is shown as a pseudogene. The CDR3 consists of 15 residues. The CDR3 DNA is TGTGCCAGCAGCTTTGGGACCCAGGGGAACACTGAAGCTTTCTTT. Translating gives CASSFGTQGNTEAFF.

The chain employs TRBV5-1 and TRBJ2-1; the match to TRBD1 covers 7 bases. Trimming at V came to 4 bases and at J to 8 bases, leaving 6 bases not matched to a gene. CDR3 length: 13 amino acids. Germline assignment: CDR1 SGHRS and CDR2 YFSETQ. The CDR3 region has the DNA TGCGCCAGCAGCAGAGAGCAGGGGGATGAGCAGTTCTTC. As protein: CASSREQGDEQFF.

This chain links TRBV5-4 with TRBJ1-2; 8 bases match TRBD1. Germline V gene lookup returns CDR1 SGHNT and CDR2 YYREEE (reference sequence). The CDR3 is made up of 14 amino acids. V dropped 0 bases and J dropped 8; count of bases not matched to a gene: 6. CDR3 in DNA: TGTGCCAGCAGCTTGGCAGGGGGCAAATTGGGCTACACCTTC. As protein: CASSLAGGKLGYTF.

The chain is built from TRBV4-1 and TRBJ2-3, with D tentatively TRBD1 (5 bases). Trimming left V 6 bases short and J 4 bases short, with 17 bases between. This CDR3 has 15 amino acids. Germline loops: CDR1 MGHRA, CDR2 YSYEKL. Here the CDR3 reads CASSPSGQGSDTQYF. CDR3 nucleotide sequence: TGCGCCAGCAGTCCGTCAGGACAAGGGTCAGATACGCAGTATTTT.

This clone was detected once. The chain links TRBV18 to TRBJ2-7, with 8 nucleotides matching TRBD1. V shed 5 bases, J shed 6 bases, and the junction held 12 bases outside the gene matches. CDR1 is KGHSH, CDR2 LQKENI, per germline. The CDR3 is 15 amino acids. CDR3 nucleotide sequence: TGTGCCAGCTCATCCAGCCAGGGGGCTTCAACCGAGCAGTACTTC. Protein sequence: CASSSSQGASTEQYF.

The CDR3 DNA sequence: TGCAGCGTTTCCACAGGGAACTATGGCTACACCTTC. It encodes CSVSTGNYGYTF. The chain combines TRBV29-1 with TRBJ1-2; possibly TRBD1 for D (6 bases). From germline, CDR1 is SQVTM and CDR2 ANQGSEA. There are 12 residues in the CDR3. The V gene lost 5 bases and the J gene lost 2 bases, with 9 bases spanning the gap.

DNA for the CDR3: TGTGCCAGCAGTAAAGGACCTCAGGGGGTCCAAGAGACCCAGTACTTC. This sequence encodes CASSKGPQGVQETQYF. V usage is TRBV28 and J usage is TRBJ2-5; 7 positions match TRBD1. The CDR3 has 16 amino acids. Germline CDR1 is MDHEN and CDR2 is SYDVKM. V dropped 5 bases and J dropped 1; count of bases not matched to a gene: 10.

This chain uses TRBV5-1 with TRBJ1-1; 7 nucleotides agree with TRBD1. The CDR3 runs 15 residues. V shed 4 bases, J shed 0 bases, and the junction held 6 bases outside the gene matches. CDR1 and CDR2 from the germline V gene are SGHRS and YFSETQ. CDR3 nucleotide sequence: TGCGCCAGCAGCCTCCGGACAGGTGTGAACACTGAAGCTTTCTTT. This encodes CASSLRTGVNTEAFF.

This clone was picked up one time. This rearrangement joins TRBV5-1 to TRBJ2-1, with D possibly matching TRBD1 (6 bases). V was pared by 0 bases and J by 6 bases, with 10 bases between. CDR1 and CDR2 from the germline V gene are SGHRS and YFSETQ. The CDR3 totals 14 residues. The CDR3 DNA reads as TGCGCCAGCAGCTTGGGACAGGTGGTCAATGAGCAGTTCTTC. Its translation: CASSLGQVVNEQFF.